The source of this TCR beta chain is a study of T cell responses to AZD1222 COVID-19 vaccine. Study-level background: Pooling covered second doses at about 4 or about 12 weeks.

Here immunoSEQ multiplex PCR was the method, and the copy in TCRdb shows in-frame clones only, minus some. The table records some 130,000 clones, around nine tenths of them present only once. General study points: There were repertoire samples only from the period after the peak T cell response.

Turning to this clone: Its antigen is undetermined.

This receptor was identified in an adult in good health. The sequencing used peripheral blood, collected on day 0 of AZD1222 vaccination.

The CDR3 region has the DNA TGTGCCAGCAGTTCTGGGGGCTTAGGGCAGTACTTC. Translated, it gives CASSSGGLGQYF. This chain uses TRBV28 with TRBJ2-7; D is possibly TRBD1 (6 bases). This CDR3 is 12 amino acids long. Looked up from germline, CDR1 is MDHEN and CDR2 is SYDVKM. The V gene lost 4 bases and the J gene lost 9 bases, with 13 bases spanning the gap.